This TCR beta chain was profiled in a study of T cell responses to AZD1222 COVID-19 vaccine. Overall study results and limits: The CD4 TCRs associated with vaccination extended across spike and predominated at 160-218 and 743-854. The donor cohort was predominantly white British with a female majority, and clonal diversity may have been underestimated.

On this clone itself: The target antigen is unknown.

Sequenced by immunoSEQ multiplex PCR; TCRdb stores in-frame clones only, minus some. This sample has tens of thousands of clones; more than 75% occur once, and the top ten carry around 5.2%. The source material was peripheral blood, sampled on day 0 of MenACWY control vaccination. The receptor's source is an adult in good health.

DNA for the CDR3: TGTGCCAGCAGCTTAAACGGCGATCAGCCCCAGCATTTT. It encodes CASSLNGDQPQHF. This chain uses TRBV7-8 with TRBJ1-5; no definite D call. Germline CDR1 SGHVS, CDR2 FQNEAQ. The V and J ends lost 2 bases and 5 bases respectively, with 7 bases between them. This CDR3 has 13 amino acids.